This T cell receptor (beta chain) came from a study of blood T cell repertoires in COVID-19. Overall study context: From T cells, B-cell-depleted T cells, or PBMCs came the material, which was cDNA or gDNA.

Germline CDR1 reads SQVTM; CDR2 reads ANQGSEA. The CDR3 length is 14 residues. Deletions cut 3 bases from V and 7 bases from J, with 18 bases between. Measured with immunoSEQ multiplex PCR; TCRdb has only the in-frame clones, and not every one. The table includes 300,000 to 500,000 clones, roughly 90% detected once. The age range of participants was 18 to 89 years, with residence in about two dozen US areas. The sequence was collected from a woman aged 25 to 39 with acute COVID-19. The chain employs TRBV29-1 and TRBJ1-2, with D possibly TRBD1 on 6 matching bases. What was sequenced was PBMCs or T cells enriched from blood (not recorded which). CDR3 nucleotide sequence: TGCAGCGTTGATTTGTTGGGCCAGGGGAGTGGCTACACCTTC. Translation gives CSVDLLGQGSGYTF. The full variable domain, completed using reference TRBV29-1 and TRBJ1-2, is SAVISQKPSRDICQRGTSLTIQCQVDSQVTMMFWYRQQPGQSLTLIATANQGSEATYESGFVIDKFPISRPNLTFSTLTVSNMSPEDSSIYLCSVDLLGQGSGYTFGSGTRLTVV.